This TCR beta chain is drawn from a study of vaccination and CD4 T cells after COVID-19 (dated 2022 in TCRdb). Notes on the research overall: Convalescent patients had a positive SARS-CoV-2 result on nasal swab PCR, and of these patients, several had mild disease and one had severe disease. As controls, cultures received a CEFX viral epitope pool (the positive control), an HIV-1 Nef peptide pool (the negative control), or no peptide at all. Post-COVID blood samples from convalescent patients were collected a median of about 110 days after diagnosis, with a range of roughly 30 to 170 days. Each participant got two doses of either the Pfizer-BioNTech BNT162b2 vaccine (n=8) or the Moderna mRNA-1273 vaccine (n=2). Overlapping spike peptide pools from SARS-CoV-2 and from the common cold coronaviruses HCoV-NL63, HCoV-OC43 and HCoV-229E were used as culture stimuli. Post-vaccine blood samples were obtained a median of approximately 74 days after the second vaccine dose, with a range of about 14 to 241 days. The spike-specific CD4+ TCR repertoire was compared before and after mRNA vaccination in nine to ten COVID-19 convalescent patients and a handful of infection-naive healthy vaccine recipients. The convalescent cohort comprised six males and four females, including two Hispanic individuals, seven Caucasians, two Asians and one multiracial person.

What the authors observed across the whole study: Only a relatively small number of convalescent patients were included in the study, and early timepoints following natural infection were not analyzed. An increase in the median number of SARS-CoV-2-reactive clonotypes from roughly 20 after infection to some 40 after vaccination was observed, but the change was not found to be significant. In convalescent patients, a median around 86% of post-vaccine SARS-CoV-2-reactive clones were detected only after vaccination, suggesting vaccine-specific priming. Nearly all vaccine-specific clones in convalescent patients (304 of 307) were mono-reactive for SARS-CoV-2 spike rather than cross-reactive with common cold coronaviruses.

As regards this clonotype: Its antigen has not been determined. Base quality data are lacking; no much larger clone is found one base away.

Per the publication, the treatment or condition label means: roughly ten-day PBMC culture with coronavirus spike peptide pools or control peptides (ViraFEST assay). To expand antigen-specific T cells with peptide pools and then pick out the expanded clonotypes through TCR sequencing, the study relied on the ViraFEST assay. The positive SARS-CoV-2 PCR tests of the convalescent patients were dated from March to December 2020, before the Alpha, Beta and Delta variants emerged in the United States. Each well held millions of PBMCs cultured with about 9.8 ug/ml peptide pools in IMDM containing around 5% human AB serum and approximately 10 IU/ml IL-2. On days 3 and 7, half of the culture medium was replaced with fresh IL-2-containing medium. After around 11 days of culture, CD4+ T cells were isolated by negative selection using the EasySep CD4+ T cell isolation kit. PBMCs were separated from whole blood using Ficoll-Paque Plus gradient centrifugation and then either used fresh or cryopreserved at -140C. Triplicate wells were generally used for each culture condition.

The library was obtained by PCR. At the Johns Hopkins FTIC core, DNA from the cultured CD4+ T cells underwent TCR sequencing with the Oncomine TCR Beta short-read assay. Genomic DNA was extracted from the cultured CD4+ T cells with the QIAamp micro DNA kit. The Oncomine TCR Beta libraries from cultured CD4+ T cells were pooled using unique dual indexes and then sequenced on an Illumina iSeq 100. The paper's processing steps were these. Non-productive sequences were filtered out, and CDR3s that did not start with C, did not end with F or W, or were shorter than 7 amino acids were discarded. The MANAFEST web application identified antigen-specific clonotypes by comparing peptide-stimulated wells against reference wells and other culture wells. Positive clones required FDR below 0.05, an odds ratio above 5, and productive frequency above 0.1% in at least two of three replicate wells. Clonotypes that were significantly expanded in both SARS-CoV-2 spike wells and at least one common cold coronavirus spike condition were defined as cross-reactive. Levenshtein distances (stringdist) and unrooted phylogenetic trees (ape) in R version 3.6.1 were used to assess CDR3 homology. The public sequencing data were trimmed at Q25 with fastp and processed into clonotypes with MiXCR by TCRdb, which kept only in-frame beta chains. Duplicate CDR3 protein sequences are folded into a single record with the most common DNA and genes. The V and J calls shown here were made by TCRdb, not taken from the authors' results. The sample table holds some 20,000 distinct CDR3 sequences, of which over 50% were seen once. Less than 4% of the sample is in the top ten clones.

For CDR1 and CDR2, the germline V gene lists SGHVS and FQNEAQ. The junction carries 15 bases between V and J, which are trimmed by 0 bases and 7 bases respectively. CDR3 length: 16 amino acids, cysteine to phenylalanine. The CDR3 DNA has 48 bases and is translated from base 1. This sequence uses TRBV7-8 and TRBJ1-4; a tentative D call is TRBD1 (5 bases match). Input material: CD4+ T cells from blood, cultured in vitro. This clonotype was obtained from a human donor who had recovered from COVID-19. The CDR3 sequence is CASSLADIARGEKLFF. DNA sequence: TGTGCCAGCAGCTTAGCAGATATCGCGAGGGGTGAAAAACTGTTTTTT.